This TCR beta chain is from a study of T cells in Graves' hyperthyroidism and ophthalmopathy. Amplification of TCR beta CDR3 regions used RNA as the template. With the HTBI primer set, the TCR CDR3 went through a first round of RT-PCR. TCRdb used MiXCR to reprocess the multiplex PCR reads, holding one entry per CDR3 protein. The sample has roughly 570,000 distinct CDR3 sequences, 15% to 18% seen once. The V segment lost 5 bases and the J segment 8 bases; nucleotides outside the gene matches: 8. Germline CDR1 and CDR2: DFQATT and SNEGSKA (reference sequence). The length of the CDR3 is 13 residues. This clonotype was seen ten or more times. The antigen remains undetermined. Whole-study results and caveats: With a median lead of 6.5 months before onset, the model predicted ophthalmopathy.

Each patient was aged 18 to 65 and had newly diagnosed hyperthyroidism of under 2 months' duration. Patients having uncontrolled infection, another autoimmune disease, pregnancy or lactation were not included. This sample holds PBMCs from roughly 10 ml fresh peripheral blood. The chain recombines TRBV20-1 with TRBJ1-4; TRBD1 matches 7 bases. This sequence originates from a woman in her thirties with Graves' hyperthyroidism. Sequencing was done on a sample of blood. CDR3 residues: CSASQGPGEKLFF. The CDR3 DNA follows: TGCAGTGCTTCACAGGGGCCGGGGGAAAAACTGTTTTTT.